The rows below give T cell receptor beta chains drawn from one sample of a study of identical twins. TCRdb ran MiXCR on the 5' RACE reads and lists one entry per CDR3 protein. In the table there are 1.5 million to 2 million distinct CDR3 sequences, around 33% of which are singletons. Source material: cord blood. All receptors come from a newborn girl in good health. Each CDR3 is given without its conserved first and last residue. Each record gives: V gene, clone size, J gene, D gene, CDR3 protein. The D gene is left open where the match is weak. A clone size is listed for some rows: how often the clone was seen (once, few, many), or a class if it is expanded.

TRBV18	NA	TRBJ2-7	NA	ASSPKRTYEQY
TRBV18	few	NA	TRBD2	ASSPGLAGGDIQY
TRBV7-9	NA	TRBJ2-1	NA	ASSLGSGLNNEQF
TRBV20-1	few	TRBJ2-3	TRBD2	SARGGGGSDTQY
TRBV12-3/TRBV12-4	NA	TRBJ1-2	TRBD1	ASSLGQGAGEGYT
TRBV12-3/TRBV12-4	NA	TRBJ1-1	NA	ASSYRSGVWGAF
TRBV20-1	NA	TRBJ2-7	TRBD1	SAIPGGYEQY
TRBV20-1	few	TRBJ1-1	NA	SARVWSEAF
TRBV20-1	NA	TRBJ1-6	TRBD1	SARAGGSPLH
TRBV11-2	NA	TRBJ2-3	TRBD2	ASSSLTSGGTTDTQY
TRBV9	few	TRBJ2-7	NA	ASSEGGSVRSSYEQY
TRBV12-3/TRBV12-4	NA	TRBJ2-1	TRBD1	ASSIMQGAYNEQF
TRBV7-6	few	TRBJ1-6	TRBD1	ASKRDRAGSPLH
TRBV7-9	NA	TRBJ2-7	TRBD2	AGSDRGTGTTAYEQY
TRBV4-1	NA	TRBJ2-5	TRBD2	ASSQTGTSYYNEQY
TRBV29-1	few	TRBJ1-2	NA	SVEEHNYGYT
TRBV7-2	few	TRBJ1-2	TRBD1	ASSVDRGDYGYT
TRBV29-1	few	TRBJ2-3	NA	SVGDGSPSTDTQY
TRBV24-1	NA	TRBJ2-1	NA	ATSVDQPPWEQF
TRBV20-1	few	TRBJ2-1	NA	SARQGNNEQF
TRBV5-1	NA	TRBJ2-3	TRBD2	ASSIGLADISTDTQY
TRBV12-3/TRBV12-4	many	TRBJ2-3	NA	ATGRLPNTDTQY
TRBV11-2	NA	TRBJ2-1	NA	ASVKRDRGNEQF
TRBV20-1	NA	TRBJ2-7	NA	SAIKNEQY